This TCR beta chain was retrieved from a study of blood T cells in healthy people across ages. Primers used in a second PCR of roughly 6 to 12 cycles were a sample-barcoded 5' primer and a J-beta primer mix. MiXCR, run by TCRdb on the 5' RACE reads, gives a single entry per CDR3 protein. The repertoire holds around 580,000 distinct CDR3 sequences, with roughly 48% as singletons. The CDR3 totals 15 residues. CDR1 MDHEN and CDR2 SYDVKM come from the germline V gene. The V end lost 7 bases, the J end lost 0 bases, and 13 bases lay between the germline ends. The rearrangement joins TRBV28 to TRBJ2-1; D might be TRBD1 (6 bases). This TCR was sampled from an elderly man in good health. Sequenced material: blood. The CDR3 reads CASKQGGSSYNEQFF. The CDR3 DNA follows: TGTGCCAGCAAACAAGGGGGTAGCTCCTACAATGAGCAGTTCTTC.